Below are 10 T cell receptor beta chains sequenced from a single sample in a study of T cells after yellow fever vaccination. MiXCR, run by TCRdb on the 5' RACE reads, gives a single entry per CDR3 protein. In the table there are hundreds of thousands of distinct CDR3 sequences, around an eighth of which are singletons. Sequenced here: PBMCs, sampled on the day of the yellow fever booster vaccination. These receptors came from a man younger than 45 who received the YFV17D yellow fever vaccine.

The rearrangement uses TRBV6-5 and TRBJ2-4; the D call may be TRBD1 or TRBD2 (5 bases each). Per germline, CDR1 MNHEY and CDR2 SVGAGI. The CDR3 is 18 amino acids. Trimming removed 0 bases at V and 0 bases at J, with 15 bases between. The CDR3 sequence is CASSYSRRDVLAKNIQYF. As DNA, the CDR3 is TGTGCCAGCAGTTACTCGAGACGGGACGTCCTAGCCAAAAACATTCAGTACTTC.

The CDR3 nucleotides are TGCGCCAGCCGAAAAAGGGGACTACGAGCAAGAGAGCAGTACTTC. Translated: CASRKRGLRAREQYF. The chain combines TRBV4-3 with TRBJ2-7; 7 bases map to TRBD2. Germline lookup yields CDR1 LGHNA and CDR2 YSLEER. The CDR3 loop spans 15 amino acids. V lost 8 bases and J lost 7; bases outside the gene matches: 17.

This clonotype was counted between two and nine times. V gene TRBV29-1 combines with J gene TRBJ2-7, with 16 bases fitting TRBD2. The CDR3 has 17 amino acids. Germline V gives CDR1 SQVTM, CDR2 ANQGSEA. V lost 6 bases to trimming and J lost 4 bases; unmatched junction nucleotides: 12. For the CDR3, the DNA is TGCAGCGTGGCGGGACTAGCGGGAGGGCCGGTGCGGTACGAGCAGTACTTC. It is translated as CSVAGLAGGPVRYEQYF.

The sample holds a few counts of this clonotype. V is TRBV5-1 and J is TRBJ1-2; D gene uncertain. The length of the CDR3 is 15 residues. Germline V gene sequence: CDR1 SGHRS, CDR2 YFSETQ. Trimming pared 0 bases from V and 0 bases from J, leaving 9 bases between. In DNA form, the CDR3 reads TGCGCCAGCAGCTTGGGACAAAACTCTAACTATGGCTACACCTTC. This sequence encodes CASSLGQNSNYGYTF.

This clonotype was recorded at least ten times. V usage is TRBV12-3 or TRBV12-4 and J usage is TRBJ2-2; possible D gene TRBD1, 6 bases. The CDR3 sequence is 13 residues long. V lost 7 bases and J lost 4, with 10 bases in between. CDR3 coding DNA: TGTGCCAGCACCACAGGGTTCACCGGGGAGCTGTTTTTT. Translated, it gives CASTTGFTGELFF.

The table lists this clonotype with many counts. The chain joins TRBV5-1 to TRBJ2-2; unclear D gene. This CDR3 is 11 amino acids long. Germline V CDR1 and CDR2: SGHRS, YFSETQ. Trimming stripped 2 bases from V and 8 bases from J, with 4 bases between. CDR3 DNA: TGCGCCAGCAGCTTCGTTGGGGAGCTGTTTTTT. It translates to CASSFVGELFF.

The CDR3 region has the DNA TGTGCCAGCAGCACTTCTTGGGAGACCCAGTACTTC. This encodes CASSTSWETQYF. This chain connects TRBV7-2 to TRBJ2-5; D is undetermined. Looked up from germline, CDR1 is SGHTA and CDR2 is FQGNSA. This CDR3 contains 12 residues. V lost 5 bases and J 5 bases, leaving 9 bases between the germline ends.

This clonotype was detected only a few times. V usage is TRBV6-1 and J usage is TRBJ2-7; 7 bases agree with TRBD2. V was clipped by 1 base and J by 2 bases; unmatched bases: 2. Germline V lookup: CDR1 MNHNS, CDR2 SASEGT. The CDR3 extends over 14 amino acids. The CDR3 loop reads CASSEVAGAYEQYF. CDR3 nucleotides: TGTGCCAGCAGTGAAGTAGCGGGTGCCTACGAGCAGTACTTC.

V and J are TRBV7-2 and TRBJ2-7; unclear D gene. The V gene's germline CDR1 is SGHTA and CDR2 FQGNSA. Trimming took 5 bases from V and 0 from J, leaving 8 bases between them. The CDR3 length is 13 residues. CDR3 DNA sequence: TGTGCCAGCAGCGTTAGCTACTCCTACGAGCAGTACTTC. Encoded protein: CASSVSYSYEQYF.

The chain recombines TRBV19 with TRBJ2-6; D uncertain. The germline V and J ends were trimmed by 3 bases and 0 bases, with 12 bases remaining between them. The CDR3 loop spans 17 amino acids. CDR1 and CDR2 (germline): LNHDA, SQIVND (reference sequence). For the CDR3, the DNA is TGTGCCAGTAGTATCTCCACGCGTGGCTCTGGGGCCAACGTCCTGACTTTC. This translates into CASSISTRGSGANVLTF.